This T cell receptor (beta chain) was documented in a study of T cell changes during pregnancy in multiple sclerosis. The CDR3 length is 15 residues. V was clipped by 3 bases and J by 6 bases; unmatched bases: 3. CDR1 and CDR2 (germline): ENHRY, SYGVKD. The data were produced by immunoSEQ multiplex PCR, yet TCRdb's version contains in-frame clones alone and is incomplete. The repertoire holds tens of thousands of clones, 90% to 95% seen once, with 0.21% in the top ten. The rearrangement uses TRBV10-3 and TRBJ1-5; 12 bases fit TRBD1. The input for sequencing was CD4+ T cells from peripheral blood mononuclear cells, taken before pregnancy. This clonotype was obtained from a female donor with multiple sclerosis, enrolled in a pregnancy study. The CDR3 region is CAISDGTGGPQPQHF. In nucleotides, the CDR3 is TGTGCCATCAGTGACGGGACAGGGGGCCCTCAGCCCCAGCATTTT.